This T cell receptor beta chain stems from a study of blood T cell repertoires in COVID-19. TCRdb's copy holds only in-frame clones and misses some; the assay was immunoSEQ multiplex PCR. The sample includes a few hundred thousand clones, around 91% of them seen just once. In germline, CDR1 is MNHGY, CDR2 SAAAGT. V dropped 6 bases and J dropped 3; count of bases not matched to a gene: 7. The CDR3 sequence is 15 residues long. The chain links TRBV6-8 to TRBJ2-7, with 11 bases that match TRBD1. The origin of this receptor is a woman younger than 35 in a cohort exposed to, infected with or recovered from COVID-19 (not recorded which). The sample was PBMCs or T cells enriched from blood (not recorded which). CDR3 sequence: CASSSDRGPLYEQYF. The CDR3 region has the DNA TGTGCCAGCAGCTCGGACAGGGGGCCCCTCTACGAGCAGTACTTC.